This T cell receptor (beta chain) was identified during a study of molecular identifiers for immune sequencing clone quantification. General study findings and limits: Highly expanded clone sizes could end up underestimated if a barcode were shared by identical TCR molecules.

Based on a CD8+CD4-CCR7+CD45RA+ profile, naive CD8 T cells were sorted. One entry per CDR3 protein, called by TCRdb with MiXCR from the PCR reads. In the table there are some 100,000 distinct CDR3 sequences, about 35% of which are singletons. This clonotype has more than one count but fewer than ten. Its antigen is still unknown. The material sequenced was naive CD8+ T cells from blood, with Jurkat cell RNA spiked in. Subset of the sample: FACS-sorted CD8+CD4-CCR7+CD45RA+ naive T cells. The sequence was obtained from a human donor in good health. Some libraries in this study had Jurkat cell RNA spiked in.

The chain's CDR3 is CASSLWRGEQYF. The CDR3 DNA follows: TGTGCCAGCAGTTTATGGCGGGGGGAGCAGTACTTC. The rearrangement uses TRBV27 and TRBJ2-7, with 7 bases fitting TRBD2. V lost 1 base, J lost 7 bases, and 1 base stayed unmatched. The CDR3 length is 12 residues. Germline-derived CDR1 and CDR2 are MNHEY and SMNVEV (reference sequence).